A single sample is the source of the 12 T cell receptor beta chains below, sequenced in a study of control samples from healthy donors and cancer patients. TCRdb's table, derived via immunoSEQ multiplex PCR, lists solely in-frame clones and lacks some. The sample gives about 120,000 clones, 85% to 90% of which show up once; 0.95% to 1.3% is in the top ten. The sequenced sample consisted of PBMCs. Every receptor here comes from a woman in her forties or fifties with colorectal cancer.

This CDR3 reads CASSIAGQGPWNTEAFF. The CDR3 nucleotides read TGTGCCAGTAGTATAGCTGGACAGGGGCCGTGGAACACTGAAGCTTTCTTT. The chain recombines TRBV19 with TRBJ1-1; 9 bases align to TRBD1. The junction had 7 bases not matched to a gene; V was cut back by 1 base and J by 1 base. Germline V lookup: CDR1 LNHDA, CDR2 SQIVND (reference sequence). The CDR3 extends over 17 amino acids.

In nucleotides, the CDR3 is TGTGCCAGCACATGGGCCGGCAGCTCTGGAAACACCATATATTTT. This encodes CASTWAGSSGNTIYF. This chain connects TRBV28 to TRBJ1-3, with D uncertain. The V gene lost 7 bases and the J gene lost 0 bases, with 13 bases spanning the gap. This CDR3 is built from 15 residues. From germline, CDR1 is MDHEN and CDR2 SYDVKM.

V usage is TRBV18 and J usage is TRBJ1-4; 9 bases line up with TRBD1. The CDR3 has 16 residues. J was trimmed by 8 bases and V by 5 bases; bases with no gene match: 12. In germline, CDR1 is KGHSH, CDR2 LQKENI. CDR3 nucleotides: TGTGCCAGCTCATCGACTGGGACAGGGCGGACAGAAAAACTGTTTTTT. Protein product: CASSSTGTGRTEKLFF.

The chain employs TRBV9 and TRBJ1-2; D is ambiguous. The CDR3 is 13 amino acids. Germline V gene data show CDR1 as SGDLS and CDR2 as YYNGEE. Between the trimmed V and J ends, which lost 4 bases and 2 bases, there was a span of 9 bases. The CDR3, as DNA: TGTGCCAGCAGCACACAGACCAACTATGGCTACACCTTC. The encoded protein is CASSTQTNYGYTF.

V usage is TRBV5-1 and J usage is TRBJ2-1; the match to TRBD2 covers 8 bases. This CDR3 contains 17 residues. The junction had 18 bases not matched to a gene; V was cut back by 4 bases and J by 9 bases. CDR1 is SGHRS and CDR2 is YFSETQ in the germline V gene. The CDR3 sequence is CASSPKNIAGTLIEQFF. In DNA form, the CDR3 reads TGCGCCAGCAGCCCAAAAAATATAGCGGGAACCCTAATTGAGCAGTTCTTC.

The chain links TRBV19 to TRBJ2-5, with 11 nucleotides matching TRBD2. The V gene's germline CDR1 is LNHDA and CDR2 SQIVND (reference sequence). CDR3 length: 16 amino acids. V dropped 1 base and J dropped 5; count of bases not matched to a gene: 6. This chain's CDR3 is CASSIVTSGVSETQYF. In DNA form, the CDR3 reads TGTGCCAGTAGTATAGTGACTAGCGGGGTATCGGAGACCCAGTACTTC.

The chain uses TRBV5-4 and TRBJ2-2; TRBD2 might be the D (6 bases). The CDR3 is 15 residues long. Trimming removed 4 bases from V and 6 bases from J, with 16 bases in between. Germline V gene data show CDR1 as SGHNT and CDR2 as YYREEE (reference sequence). CDR3 nucleotides: TGTGCCAGCAGCCCCGGGACTCCCGGGGCCGGGGAGCTGTTTTTT. It translates to CASSPGTPGAGELFF. The full variable domain, with the rest looked up from reference TRBV5-4 and TRBJ2-2, is ETGVTQSPTHLIKTRGQQVTLRCSSQSGHNTVSWYQQALGQGPQFIFQYYREEENGRGNFPPRFSGLQFPNYSSELNVNALELDDSALYLCASSPGTPGAGELFFGEGSRLTVL.

Only one count was recorded for this clone. The chain recombines TRBV11-2 with TRBJ2-1; 9 positions agree with TRBD2. Trimming at V came to 3 bases and at J to 6 bases, leaving 9 bases not matched to a gene. This CDR3 has 16 amino acids. Germline lookup yields CDR1 SGHAT and CDR2 FQNNGV. CDR3 region: CASSFLGGGEINEQFF. DNA of the CDR3: TGTGCCAGCAGCTTCTTAGGCGGGGGGGAAATCAATGAGCAGTTCTTC. Using reference TRBV11-2 and TRBJ2-1 for the parts outside the CDR3, the full variable domain is EAGVAQSPRYKIIEKRQSVAFWCNPISGHATLYWYQQILGQGPKLLIQFQNNGVVDDSQLPKDRFSAERLKGVDSTLKIQPAKLEDSAVYLCASSFLGGGEINEQFFGPGTRLTVL.

The CDR3 protein is CASSLTRERFF. CDR3 in DNA: TGTGCCAGCAGTTTGACTAGGGAACGATTCTTC. The gene calls are TRBV28 and TRBJ2-1, with D perhaps matching TRBD2 (6 bases). This CDR3 has 11 residues. Trimming left V 3 bases short and J 16 bases short, with 13 bases between. Germline values: CDR1 MDHEN, CDR2 SYDVKM.

This clone was found once. The genes are TRBV28 and TRBJ2-5; D remains unclear. Germline assignment: CDR1 MDHEN and CDR2 SYDVKM. Trimming left V 11 bases short and J 3 bases short, with 13 bases between. The CDR3 runs 12 residues. This chain's CDR3 is CASRGRKETQYF. The CDR3, as DNA: TGTGCCTCCCGAGGCAGGAAAGAGACCCAGTACTTC.

This rearrangement joins TRBV5-5 to TRBJ2-3; TRBD2 aligns across 9 bases. After removal of 1 base from V and 6 bases from J, the junction contained 6 bases not matched to a gene. The CDR3 is 15 residues long. CDR1 and CDR2 from the germline V gene are SGHKS and YYEKEE (reference sequence). For the CDR3, the DNA is TGTGCCAGCAGCTTGCCTAGCGGGGAGGCTGATACGCAGTATTTT. Translation: CASSLPSGEADTQYF.

The chain combines TRBV30 with TRBJ1-2; no reliable D call. The CDR3 sequence is 12 residues long. The V end lost 5 bases, the J end lost 1 base, and 8 bases lay between the germline ends. The germline CDR1 and CDR2 sequences are GTSNPN and SVGIG (reference sequence). CDR3 nucleotide sequence: TGTGCCTGGGCAGACAATAACTATGGCTACACCTTC. It encodes CAWADNNYGYTF. Full variable domain (remainder filled in from reference TRBV30 and TRBJ1-2): SQTIHQWPATLVQPVGSPLSLECTVEGTSNPNLYWYRQAAGRGLQLLFYSVGIGQISSEVPQNLSASRPQDRQFILSSKKLLLSDSGFYLCAWADNNYGYTFGSGTRLTVV.